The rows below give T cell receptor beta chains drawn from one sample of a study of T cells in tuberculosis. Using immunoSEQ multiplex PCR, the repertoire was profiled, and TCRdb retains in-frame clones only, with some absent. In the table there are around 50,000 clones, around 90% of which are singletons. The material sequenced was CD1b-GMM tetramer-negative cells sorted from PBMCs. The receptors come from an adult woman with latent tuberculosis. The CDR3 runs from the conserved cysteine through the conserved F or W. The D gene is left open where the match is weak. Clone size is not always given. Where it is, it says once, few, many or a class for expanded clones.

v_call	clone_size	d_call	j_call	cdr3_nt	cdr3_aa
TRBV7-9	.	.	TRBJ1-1	TGTGCCAGCAGTTTGAGTGAAGCTTTCTTT	CASSLSEAFF
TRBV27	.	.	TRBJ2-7	TGTGCCAGCAGTTTACAGGGGCACTACGAGCAGTACTTC	CASSLQGHYEQYF
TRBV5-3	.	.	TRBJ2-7	TGTGCCAGAAGCCTTGCAGGGGGACTCGAGCAGTACTTC	CARSLAGGLEQYF
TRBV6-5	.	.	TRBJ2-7	TGTGCCAGCTCCCCTGGCGGGGCGGAGGAGCAGTACTTC	CASSPGGAEEQYF
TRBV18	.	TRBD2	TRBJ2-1	TGTGCCAGCTCCCCAGGACTAGCGGGACTCAAATCTAATGAGCAGTTCTTC	CASSPGLAGLKSNEQFF
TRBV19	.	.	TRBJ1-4	TGTGCCAGTAGCCGGTCAACTAATGAAAAACTGTTTTTT	CASSRSTNEKLFF
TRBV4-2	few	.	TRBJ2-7	TGTGCCAGCAGCCAAGAGGGCAGCGAGCAGTACTTC	CASSQEGSEQYF
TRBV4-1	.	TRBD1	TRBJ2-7	TGCGCCAGCAGTCGGCTACCGGGACAGGTCTACGAGCAGTACTTC	CASSRLPGQVYEQYF
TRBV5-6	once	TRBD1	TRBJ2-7	TGTGCCAGCAGCTTAGGACAGGGGATCGACGAGCAGTACTTC	CASSLGQGIDEQYF
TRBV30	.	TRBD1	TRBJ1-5	TGTGCCTGGAGCCTAGGACAGGGGGGTAATCAGCCCCAGCATTTT	CAWSLGQGGNQPQHF
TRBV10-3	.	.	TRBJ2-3	TGTGCCATCAGTGTACAGGGATCGACAGATACGCAGTATTTT	CAISVQGSTDTQYF
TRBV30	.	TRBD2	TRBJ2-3	TGTGCCTGGGTTCCTACTAGCGGGGGCTCAGATACGCAGTATTTT	CAWVPTSGGSDTQYF
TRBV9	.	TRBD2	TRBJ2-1	TGTGCCAGCAGCCCACGACTAGCCGACAATGAGCAGTTCTTC	CASSPRLADNEQFF
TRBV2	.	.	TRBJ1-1	TGTGCCAGCAGCTCTATCCCGGGAGAGGCTTTCTTT	CASSSIPGEAFF
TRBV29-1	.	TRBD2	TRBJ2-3	TGCAGCGTTGAAGGAGCGGGGGTATCAGATACGCAGTATTTT	CSVEGAGVSDTQYF
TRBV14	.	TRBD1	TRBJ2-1	TGTGCCAGCAGCTTTACAGGGGGCTCCTACAATGAGCAGTTCTTC	CASSFTGGSYNEQFF
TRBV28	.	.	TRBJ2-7	TGTGCCAGCAGCCCCCCCAGGGGACGGTGCATCTTC	CASSPPRGRCIF
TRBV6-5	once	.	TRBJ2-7	TGTGCCAGCAGAGGGAACCGCGGGTCCCCCTACGAGCAGTACTTC	CASRGNRGSPYEQYF
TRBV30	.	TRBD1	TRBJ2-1	TGTGCCTGGAGTCCAGGGACAGGGAACAATGAGCAGTTCTTC	CAWSPGTGNNEQFF
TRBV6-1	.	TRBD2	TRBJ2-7	TGTGCCAGCAGTGAAGTTAGGACTAGCGTCGACGAGCAGTACTTC	CASSEVRTSVDEQYF
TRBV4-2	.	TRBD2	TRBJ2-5	TGTGCCAGCAGCCAAGGCGGGACTAGCGTAGAGACCCAGTACTTC	CASSQGGTSVETQYF
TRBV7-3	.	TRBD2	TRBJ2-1	TGTGCCAGCGCCGAAGGGGCGGGAGGATCCGACAATGAGCAGTTCTTC	CASAEGAGGSDNEQFF
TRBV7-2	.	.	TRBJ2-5	TGTGCCAGCAGCTTAGGAGGCAAGTACCAAGAGACCCAGTACTTC	CASSLGGKYQETQYF
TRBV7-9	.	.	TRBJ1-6	TGTGCCAGCAGCTATCCAACAGGGAATTCACCCCTCCACTTT	CASSYPTGNSPLHF
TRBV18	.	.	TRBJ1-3	TGTGCCAGCTCACTGGGGACCGGACTAAACGGAAACACCATATATTTT	CASSLGTGLNGNTIYF